One TCR beta chain is described in this entry. The data were taken from a study of T cell responses to AZD1222 COVID-19 vaccine. Some clones are missing from TCRdb's copy, which holds only in-frame ones; the method was immunoSEQ multiplex PCR. The data contain some 120,000 clones, around 92% of them singletons. Trimming stripped 8 bases from V and 2 bases from J, with 12 bases between. Per germline, CDR1 ENHRY and CDR2 SYGVKD. The CDR3 sequence is 13 residues long. This rearrangement joins TRBV10-3 to TRBJ1-2, with a weak D call TRBD1 (5 bases). The sample was peripheral blood, taken on day 0 of AZD1222 vaccination. The clonotype originates from an adult in good health. Written as DNA, the CDR3 is TGTGCCATCGGGGCAGGAGACAACTATGGCTACACCTTC. The encoded protein is CAIGAGDNYGYTF.